The 21 T cell receptor beta chains in this list originate from one sample, sequenced in a study of blood T cell repertoires in COVID-19. Assay used: immunoSEQ multiplex PCR; TCRdb lists only in-frame clones, some missing. The sample lists over 200,000 clones, under 90% occurring once. Sequenced sample: PBMCs or T cells enriched from blood (not recorded which). These receptors all stem from a woman between 25 and 40 years old with acute COVID-19.

V usage is TRBV3-1 (or the pseudogene TRBV3-2) and J usage is TRBJ2-1; 8 bases agree with TRBD1. Losses at the gene ends were 4 bases for V and 2 bases for J; bases not matched to a gene: 4. The CDR3 extends over 15 amino acids. From germline, CDR1 is LGHDT and CDR2 YNNKEL (reference sequence). The CDR3: CASSRGQGAYNEQFF. The CDR3 bases are TGTGCCAGCAGCCGCGGACAGGGAGCCTACAATGAGCAGTTCTTC.

This chain's CDR3 is CASSIVPGQINEKLFF. The CDR3 DNA reads as TGTGCCAGTAGTATAGTTCCAGGACAGATTAATGAAAAACTGTTTTTT. The chain joins TRBV19 to TRBJ1-4, with D tentatively TRBD1 (6 bases). Trimming took off 1 base at V and 4 bases at J, with 13 bases between the two ends. The CDR3 is 16 residues long. Germline CDR1 LNHDA, CDR2 SQIVND (reference sequence).

This clone appeared once. The chain joins TRBV5-1 to TRBJ2-2, with 12 bases lining up with TRBD2. The CDR3 covers 22 residues. After removal of 4 bases from V and 7 bases from J, the junction contained 26 bases not matched to a gene. Per the germline V gene, CDR1 is SGHRS and CDR2 is YFSETQ. This CDR3 is CASSIYGQLALSSGGADGELFF. The CDR3, as DNA: TGCGCCAGCAGCATATATGGACAGTTAGCGTTGTCTAGCGGGGGGGCCGACGGGGAGCTGTTTTTT.

V usage is TRBV9 and J usage is TRBJ1-2, with D possibly TRBD1 on 6 matching bases. In germline, CDR1 is SGDLS, CDR2 YYNGEE. The length of the CDR3 is 16 residues. V lost 3 bases, J lost 2 bases, and 17 bases lay in between. The DNA for the CDR3 is TGTGCCAGCAGCGCCAACCCCGGACAGTCCAACTATGGCTACACCTTC. Translation gives CASSANPGQSNYGYTF.

V gene TRBV3-1 (or the pseudogene TRBV3-2) combines with J gene TRBJ1-1; possible D gene TRBD1, 6 bases. Germline-derived CDR1 and CDR2 are LGHDT and YNNKEL (reference sequence). The length of the CDR3 is 14 residues. V was clipped by 3 bases and J by 1 base, with 9 bases between them. The CDR3 spells CASSQSDRNTEAFF. In nucleotides, the CDR3 is TGTGCCAGCAGCCAGTCGGACAGGAACACTGAAGCTTTCTTT.

The J gene is TRBJ1-5, the V gene TRBV28, with D possibly matching TRBD1 (5 bases). Trimming pared 3 bases from V and 3 bases from J, leaving 12 bases between. The length of the CDR3 is 15 residues. Germline CDR1 and CDR2: MDHEN and SYDVKM. In DNA form, the CDR3 reads TGTGCCAGCAGTTTTGTATGGGGCCCCAATCAGCCCCAGCATTTT. Encoded protein: CASSFVWGPNQPQHF. Full variable domain (rest looked up from reference TRBV28 and TRBJ1-5): DVKVTQSSRYLVKRTGEKVFLECVQDMDHENMFWYRQDPGLGLRLIYFSYDVKMKEKGDIPEGYSVSREKKERFSLILESASTNQTSMYLCASSFVWGPNQPQHFGDGTRLSIL.

The rearrangement joins TRBV18 to TRBJ1-1; 9 bases are shared with TRBD1. CDR3 length equals 17 residues. Germline trimming cut 5 bases from V and 6 bases from J; bases unmatched to any gene: 16. Per the germline V gene, CDR1 is KGHSH and CDR2 is LQKENI. CDR3: CASSSVSGTGRRAEAFF. The CDR3, as DNA: TGTGCCAGCTCATCCGTTTCCGGGACAGGGAGGAGGGCTGAAGCTTTCTTT.

This chain connects TRBV12-3 or TRBV12-4 to TRBJ1-2, with a possible D match to TRBD1 (6 bases). V was clipped by 3 bases and J by 8 bases, with 13 bases between them. The CDR3 totals 13 residues. CDR3 sequence reads: CASSFAGVGGYTF. For the CDR3, the DNA is TGTGCCAGCAGTTTCGCAGGGGTTGGCGGCTACACCTTC.

This clone was counted once. The chain carries TRBV7-3 and TRBJ2-2; 11 bases map to TRBD1. Germline CDR1 SGHTA, CDR2 FQGTGA. V lost 0 bases, J lost 6 bases, and 9 bases stayed unmatched. This CDR3 comprises 18 residues. CDR3 in amino acids: CASSLTGPRDRGSGELFF. As DNA, the CDR3 is TGTGCCAGCAGCTTAACGGGCCCCCGGGACAGGGGGTCCGGGGAGCTGTTTTTT.

This clone was detected once. The chain couples TRBV5-1 to TRBJ2-3; the D gene is possibly TRBD1 (6 bases). Germline V gene data show CDR1 as SGHRS and CDR2 as YFSETQ. Between the trimmed V and J ends, which lost 0 bases and 5 bases, there was a span of 10 bases. This CDR3 comprises 14 residues. CDR3 residues: CASSLDFRGDTQYF. The CDR3 nucleotides read TGCGCCAGCAGCTTGGACTTCAGGGGAGATACGCAGTATTTT.

This chain uses TRBV4-1 with TRBJ2-7; D gene ambiguous. V was shortened by 1 base and J by 3 bases, with 19 bases between the two germline ends. Germline assignment: CDR1 MGHRA and CDR2 YSYEKL. The CDR3 contains 17 residues. CDR3: CASSQVGSLGSSYEQYF. CDR3 nucleotides: TGCGCCAGCAGCCAAGTCGGTTCCCTAGGCTCCAGCTACGAGCAGTACTTC.

The chain links TRBV11-1 to TRBJ2-7; the D gene is possibly TRBD1 (6 bases). Germline V gene sequence: CDR1 SGHAT, CDR2 FQDESV (reference sequence). V gave up 6 bases and J gave up 5 bases, with 17 bases separating them. The CDR3 contains 14 residues. The DNA for the CDR3 is TGTGCCAGCAGTTCGACAGGAAATCGCAACGAGCAGTACTTC. Amino acids: CASSSTGNRNEQYF. The variable domain in full, completed from reference TRBV11-1 and TRBJ2-7, reads EAEVAQSPRYKITEKSQAVAFWCDPISGHATLYWYRQILGQGPELLVQFQDESVVDDSQLPKDRFSAERLKGVDSTLKIQPAELGDSAMYLCASSSTGNRNEQYFGPGTRLTVT.

The rearrangement joins TRBV6-5 to TRBJ1-4; 10 bases are a match to TRBD1. Trimming at V came to 6 bases and at J to 6 bases, leaving 7 bases not matched to a gene. Germline V gives CDR1 MNHEY, CDR2 SVGAGI. The CDR3 is 15 amino acids. The CDR3 nucleotides read TGTGCCAGCAGACGCCCCGGGACAGGGGATGAAAAACTGTTTTTT. This encodes CASRRPGTGDEKLFF.

This clone is a singleton in its sample. CDR3 in amino acids: CASSDRSRDTEAFF. The CDR3 DNA reads as TGTGCCAGCTCGGACAGGTCTAGGGACACTGAAGCTTTCTTT. The chain combines TRBV18 with TRBJ1-1; 7 positions match TRBD1. After removal of 6 bases from V and 3 bases from J, the junction contained 7 bases not matched to a gene. Germline CDR1 and CDR2: KGHSH and LQKENI. The CDR3 consists of 14 residues.

The J gene is TRBJ2-1, the V gene TRBV28; D possibly corresponds to TRBD1 (6 bases). Germline lookup yields CDR1 MDHEN and CDR2 SYDVKM. This CDR3 comprises 14 residues. The V end lost 6 bases, the J end lost 2 bases, and 11 bases lay between the germline ends. The CDR3 nucleotides are TGTGCCAGCAGACAGGGAAACCCCTACAATGAGCAGTTCTTC. This translates into CASRQGNPYNEQFF.

The rearrangement joins TRBV7-2 to TRBJ1-2; possibly TRBD1 for D (6 bases). CDR1 is SGHTA, CDR2 FQGNSA, per germline. The V end lost 5 bases, the J end lost 1 base, and 17 bases lay between the germline ends. This CDR3 has 16 amino acids. Here the CDR3 DNA reads TGTGCCAGCAGCATTACAGGGACCCCATTTAACTATGGCTACACCTTC. This gives the protein CASSITGTPFNYGYTF. The variable domain in full, with the rest retrieved from reference TRBV7-2 and TRBJ1-2, is GAGVSQSPSNKVTEKGKDVELRCDPISGHTALYWYRQSLGQGLEFLIYFQGNSAPDKSGLPSDRFSAERTGGSVSTLTIQRTQQEDSAVYLCASSITGTPFNYGYTFGSGTRLTVV.

V and J are TRBV27 and TRBJ2-3, with D maybe TRBD2 (6 bases). CDR1 MNHEY and CDR2 SMNVEV come from the germline V gene (reference sequence). V lost 4 bases and J lost 2, with 22 bases in between. The CDR3 sequence is 18 residues long. In DNA, the CDR3 is TGTGCCAGCAGTTCCCTTTTTCGTGCTAGCGAATACACAGATACGCAGTATTTT. It codes for CASSSLFRASEYTDTQYF.

V usage is TRBV24-1 and J usage is TRBJ2-7; tentatively, D is TRBD1 (6 bases). The V end was cut by 4 bases, the J end by 3 bases, with 18 bases between. Germline CDR1 is KGHDR and CDR2 is SFDVKD. This CDR3 comprises 16 residues. Here the CDR3 DNA reads TGTGCCACCAGTGACCCCAGAACAGGGAATCTCTACGAGCAGTACTTC. Amino acid sequence: CATSDPRTGNLYEQYF.

V usage is TRBV27 and J usage is TRBJ1-4; 10 bases map to TRBD1. With V trimmed by 6 bases and J by 8 bases, 9 bases remained unmatched. The CDR3 consists of 15 residues. The germline gives CDR1 MNHEY, CDR2 SMNVEV (reference sequence). CDR3 DNA sequence: TGTGCCAGCAGAGACAGGGGGCGGTTTGGAGAAAAACTGTTTTTT. Protein sequence: CASRDRGRFGEKLFF.

Comments on this clone: The final CDR3 position lacks the conserved phenylalanine or tryptophan, pointing to a likely read error. The limits of the CDR3 on the DNA are not certain, so only TCRdb's listed CDR3 is given. The rearrangement links TRBV19 to TRBJ1-1. The CDR3 has 12 amino acids, counting both end residues. Germline loops: CDR1 LNHDA, CDR2 SQIVND (reference sequence). The CDR3 here is CAVRDVREARTS.

CDR3 bases: TGTGCCAGCAGTGAAAGGCCCCCGTCCCTAGCGCGCAATGAGCAGTTCTTC. The encoded protein is CASSERPPSLARNEQFF. The rearrangement joins TRBV2 to TRBJ2-1, with D tentatively TRBD2 (6 bases). The length of the CDR3 is 17 residues. The germline CDR1 and CDR2 sequences are SNHLY and FYNNEI. V was pared by 2 bases and J by 6 bases, with 20 bases between.